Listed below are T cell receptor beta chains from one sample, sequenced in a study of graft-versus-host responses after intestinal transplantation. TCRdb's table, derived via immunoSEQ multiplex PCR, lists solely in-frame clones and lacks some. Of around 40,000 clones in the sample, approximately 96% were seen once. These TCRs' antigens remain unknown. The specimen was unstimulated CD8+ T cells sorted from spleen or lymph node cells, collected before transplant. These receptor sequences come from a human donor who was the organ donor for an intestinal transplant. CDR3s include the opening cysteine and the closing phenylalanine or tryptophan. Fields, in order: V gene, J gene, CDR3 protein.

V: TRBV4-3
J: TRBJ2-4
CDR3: CASSQDEDQGKNIQYF

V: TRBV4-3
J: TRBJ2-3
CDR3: CASSQDEGSRDTQYF

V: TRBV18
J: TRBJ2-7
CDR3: CASSPHRGRRSEQYF

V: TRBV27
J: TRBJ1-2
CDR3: CASSLQGNYGYTF

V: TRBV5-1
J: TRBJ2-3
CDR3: CASHPGGTDTQYF

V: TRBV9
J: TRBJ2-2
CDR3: CASSVEALNTGELFF

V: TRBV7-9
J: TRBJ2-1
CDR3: CASSYNEQFF

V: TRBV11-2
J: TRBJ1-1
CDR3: CASTGQGVNTEAFF

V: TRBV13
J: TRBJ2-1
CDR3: CASSAVGQLINEQFF

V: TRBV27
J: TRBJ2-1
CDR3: CASSSHGLHYNEQFF

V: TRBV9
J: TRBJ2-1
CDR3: CASSSASGGELNEQFF

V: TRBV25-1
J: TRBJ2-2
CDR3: CATGVRTATGELFF

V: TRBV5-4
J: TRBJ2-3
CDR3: CASSFLGGVTDTQYF

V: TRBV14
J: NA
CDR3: CASSMWSGEQYF

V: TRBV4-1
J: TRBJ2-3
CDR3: CASSPQGWDTQYF

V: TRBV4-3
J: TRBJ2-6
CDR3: CASSQAAGSGANVLTF

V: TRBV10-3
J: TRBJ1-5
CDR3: CAISESGGSSNQPQHF

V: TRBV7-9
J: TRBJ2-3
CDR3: CASSFDLVSTDTQYF

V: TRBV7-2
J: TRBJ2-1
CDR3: CASSLGQGVYNEQFF

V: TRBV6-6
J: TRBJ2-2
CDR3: CASSYSNGELFF

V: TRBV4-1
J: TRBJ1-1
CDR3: CASSQEGQATAEAFF

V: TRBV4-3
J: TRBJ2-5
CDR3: CASSQAWRVQETQYF

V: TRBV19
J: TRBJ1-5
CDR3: CASSTGQVLYQPQHF

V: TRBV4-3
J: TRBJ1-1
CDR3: CASSQGTRTRAWNTEAFF

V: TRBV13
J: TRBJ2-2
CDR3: CASSLGLAGGNTGELFF

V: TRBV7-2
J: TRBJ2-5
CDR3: CASSLFTSLETQYF

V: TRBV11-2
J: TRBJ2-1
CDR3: CASSLERTSGGSYEQFF

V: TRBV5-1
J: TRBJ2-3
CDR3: CASSAPSGGPDTQYF

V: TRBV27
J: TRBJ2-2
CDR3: CASSLSGYTGELFF

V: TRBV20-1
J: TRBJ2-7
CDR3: CSVGLREQYF

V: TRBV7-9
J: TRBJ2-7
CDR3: CASSLFGGAYEQYF

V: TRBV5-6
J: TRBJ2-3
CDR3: CASSLDGPDTQYF

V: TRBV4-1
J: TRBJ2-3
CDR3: CASSQETHCTDTQYF

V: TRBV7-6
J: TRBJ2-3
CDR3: CASSTLAGGPPDTQYF

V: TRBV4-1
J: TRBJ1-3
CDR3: CASSQDGLLTYRDRGGNTIYF

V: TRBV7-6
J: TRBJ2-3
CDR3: CASSLVSSKQRFTDTQYF

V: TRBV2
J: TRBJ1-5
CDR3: CASSEEDGQPQHF

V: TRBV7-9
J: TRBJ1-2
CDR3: CASRNRGPRGYGYTF

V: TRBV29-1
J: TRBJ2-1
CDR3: CSVDGVAGAYVNEQFF

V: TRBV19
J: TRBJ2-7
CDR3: CASSSWGRAYEQYF

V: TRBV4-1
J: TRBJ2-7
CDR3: CASSQEPGGVKYF

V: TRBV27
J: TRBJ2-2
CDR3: CASSPQGPYNTGELFF

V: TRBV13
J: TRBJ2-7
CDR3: CASSRTGGEHEQYF

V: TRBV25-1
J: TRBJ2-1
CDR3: CASSDPAGGPSNEQFF

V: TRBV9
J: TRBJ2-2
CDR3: CASSVGQPGELFF

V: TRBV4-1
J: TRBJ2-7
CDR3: CASSQEIRGAYEQYF

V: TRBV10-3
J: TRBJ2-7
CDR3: CAISPGTGKGEQYF

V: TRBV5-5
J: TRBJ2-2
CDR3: CASGSTGELFF

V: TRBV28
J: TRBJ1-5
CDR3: CASSARTNQPQHF

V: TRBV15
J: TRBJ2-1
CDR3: CATSSKTGTSGNEQFF

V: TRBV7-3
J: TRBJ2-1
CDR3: CASRAGGRDEQFF

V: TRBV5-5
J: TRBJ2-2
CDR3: CASSFWGTNTGELFF